What follows describes a single TCR beta chain. Antigen specificity is unknown. The sample belongs to a study of T cells after yellow fever vaccination. Study-wide results and limits: Faster peaking, at day 5 versus 15, marked a secondary response that was weaker.

The CDR3 totals 12 residues. Germline V lookup: CDR1 DFQATT, CDR2 SNEGSKA (reference sequence). The trim removed 6 bases at V and 8 bases at J, leaving 9 bases unmatched. The authors made TCR cDNA by 5'RACE template switching, adding a universal primer site and UMIs. TCRdb called the 5' RACE reads again in MiXCR, with one record for every CDR3 protein. The sample consists of about 74,000 distinct CDR3 sequences, approximately 6.9% of them appearing once. The TCR comes from a man between 18 and 29 years old who received the YFV17D yellow fever vaccine. The sample was CD8+ T cells sorted from PBMCs, taken around 5 days after the first yellow fever vaccination. This sequence joins TRBV20-1 and TRBJ2-7; TRBD1 matches 8 bases. The CDR3 coding sequence is TGCAGTGCGACAGGACAGGGTACTCAGCAGTACTTC. It codes for CSATGQGTQQYF.